This TCR beta chain originates from a study of blood T cell repertoires in COVID-19. Sequenced by immunoSEQ multiplex PCR; TCRdb stores in-frame clones only, minus some. The sample contains a few hundred thousand clones, around nine tenths of which appear only once. Trimming removed 6 bases from V and 2 bases from J; junction bases left unmatched: 4. The CDR3 is 15 residues long. The germline CDR1 and CDR2 sequences are KGHDR and SFDVKD. J is TRBJ2-2 and V is TRBV24-1, with 8 bases lining up with TRBD1. The sequence derives from a young woman who had recovered from COVID-19. Specimen: PBMCs or T cells enriched from blood (not recorded which). The CDR3 region has the DNA TGTGCCACCAGTTCTGGACAGGGAAACACCGGGGAGCTGTTTTTT. It codes for CATSSGQGNTGELFF.